This T cell receptor beta chain originates from a study of a mutant IDH1 vaccine in newly diagnosed glioma. Time point meaning: baseline, week 1 (first vaccination visit). The treatment: pre-vaccination baseline after standard-of-care therapy. This clone has a count of ten or more. Profiling relied on immunoSEQ multiplex PCR, and the TCRdb table lists in-frame clones only, not all of them. The profile shows tens of thousands of clones, roughly 87% of them singletons. Trimming removed 7 bases from V and 2 bases from J, with 16 bases in between. Germline CDR1 MNHNS, CDR2 SASEGT. There are 15 residues in the CDR3.

This clonotype was sampled from a middle-aged man with glioma. Some clones in this sample may be carry-over from other donors' samples. This chain uses TRBV6-1 with TRBJ2-3; no clear D gene. The source was PBMCs, collected from a glioma patient treated with radiotherapy, temozolomide or both. This chain's CDR3 is CASIEGSSITDTQYF. The CDR3 DNA reads as TGTGCCAGCATCGAAGGATCAAGCATCACAGATACGCAGTATTTT.